This note documents a single T cell receptor (beta chain) sequence. Its specificity is unknown. cDNA libraries for TCR alpha and TCR beta, carrying sample barcodes and UMIs, came from 5'RACE with constant-segment primers. TCRdb re-analysed the 5' RACE reads in MiXCR, keeping a single row per CDR3 protein. The sample holds about 390,000 distinct CDR3 sequences, roughly 21% seen once. The sample originates from a study of T-cell memory formation after mild COVID-19. Study-level findings and limits: Some responding clones appeared in pre-infection memory, suggesting cross-reactive memory joined.

Trimming left V 3 bases short and J 4 bases short, with 12 bases between. CDR1 is GTSNPN and CDR2 is SVGIG in the germline V gene (reference sequence). This CDR3 contains 13 residues. The clonotype was recovered from an adult woman who had mild COVID-19 (a few samples of this study predate the infection). Cell type and time point are not known. This chain joins TRBV30 and TRBJ2-5; D possibly corresponds to TRBD2 (5 bases). Sequencing input: PBMCs or a T cell subset sorted from them (not recorded which). The CDR3 spells CAWRSLEGETQYF. The CDR3 nucleotides read TGTGCCTGGAGGTCACTAGAAGGAGAGACCCAGTACTTC.